This T cell receptor beta chain was sequenced for a study of technical replicates of blood from a few donors. Using immunoSEQ multiplex PCR, the repertoire was profiled, and TCRdb retains in-frame clones only, with some absent. The sample holds tens of thousands of clones, around 94% seen once. The CDR3 is 16 amino acids. After removal of 0 bases from V and 6 bases from J, the junction contained 6 bases not matched to a gene. The germline V gene encodes CDR1 WSHSY and CDR2 SAAADI. The material sequenced was T cells isolated from PBMCs. The receptor was isolated from a human donor in good health. V is TRBV10-2 and J is TRBJ2-4; 9 bases agree with TRBD1. CDR3 bases: TGCGCCAGCAGTGAGTCGCCAGGACAGGGGTCAAACATTCAGTACTTC. It translates to CASSESPGQGSNIQYF.